This T cell receptor (beta chain) appears in the sequencing data of a study of blood T cell repertoires in COVID-19 (dated by TCRdb to the early 2020s). For context, the study as a whole: Samples from collaborators originated in the United States, Italy and Spain and spanned both the acute and convalescent phases of COVID-19. The prospective study material was composed of cDNA or gDNA derived from T cells, B-cell-depleted T cells, or PBMCs. Deeply sampled blood TCRbeta repertoires from subjects exposed to, actively infected with, or recovered from COVID-19 were included in the dataset. The repertoires were made available in a free public database intended to serve as a resource for research on the immune response to SARS-CoV-2. The samples were drawn from the first 160 participants of the ongoing ImmuneRACE study and from some 1,300 subjects provided by 6 global collaborators. Nearly every sample came with metadata listing a de-identified subject ID, COVID-19 status, age in years and sex. Where available, HLA class I and class II types were taken from metadata supplied by the sample provider and were not determined by assay-based typing. The paper's findings and limits, for the study overall: How much clinical and demographic metadata was included differed by source and by participant, and the metadata was provided uncurated.

TCRbeta CDR3 regions were amplified from genomic DNA using the immunoSEQ Assay, a bias-controlled multiplex PCR. The published analysis was carried out like this. Within the assay, amplification of reference gene primers was used to estimate how many nucleated cells each sample contained. Sequence reads were collapsed and filtered to measure the absolute abundance of every unique TCRbeta CDR3 rearrangement. For each sample, productive Simpson clonality was calculated by taking the square root of Simpson's diversity index across productive rearrangements. In TCRdb, the immuneACCESS table is reduced to in-frame sequences with V and J assigned. These tables do not hold every clone; where another copy was compared, an unresolved V gene accounts for under half, and the others remain unexplained. The V and J calls and clone size come from that table; D and trimming were worked out from the DNA. The sample records a few hundred thousand clones, about 90% of which are singletons. The ten largest clones take up over 2% of the sample.

CDR1 and CDR2 (LGHNA, YSLEER) derive from the germline V gene. V is clipped by 0 bases and J by 4 bases, and the sequence between their germline boundaries is 6 bases long. Spanning cysteine to phenylalanine, the CDR3 consists of 13 amino acids. CDR3 DNA is the only sequence kept; it has 39 bases, read in frame from the first base. Collaborating institutions collected whole blood in K2EDTA tubes following their own protocols. For TCRbeta analysis, collaborator samples were shipped as frozen whole blood, as isolated PBMCs, or as DNA extracted from either sample type. This clone was recorded once. Its cognate antigen has yet to be identified. Qualities for individual bases were not recorded, and no much larger clone is one base off.

This receptor was obtained from a woman aged 45 to 65 with acute or convalescent COVID-19. Here the chain combines TRBV4-3 and TRBJ1-2, with the D gene not clear enough to name. Sequenced: peripheral blood. The CDR3 has the sequence CASSQELRYGYTF. The DNA sequence reads TGCGCCAGCAGCCAAGAACTCCGCTATGGCTACACCTTC.